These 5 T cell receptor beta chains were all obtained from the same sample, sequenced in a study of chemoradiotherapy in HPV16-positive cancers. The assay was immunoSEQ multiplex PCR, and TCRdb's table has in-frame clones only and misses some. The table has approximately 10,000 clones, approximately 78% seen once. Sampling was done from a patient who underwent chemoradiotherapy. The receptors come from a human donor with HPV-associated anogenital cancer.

The CDR3 sequence is CASLGGGWGNSPLHF. CDR3 in DNA: TGTGCCAGCCTTGGGGGAGGGTGGGGGAATTCACCCCTCCACTTT. The V call is TRBV28, the J call TRBJ1-6, with D perhaps TRBD1 (5 bases). In germline, CDR1 is MDHEN, CDR2 SYDVKM. The length of the CDR3 is 15 residues. V gave up 8 bases and J gave up 7 bases, with 18 bases separating them.

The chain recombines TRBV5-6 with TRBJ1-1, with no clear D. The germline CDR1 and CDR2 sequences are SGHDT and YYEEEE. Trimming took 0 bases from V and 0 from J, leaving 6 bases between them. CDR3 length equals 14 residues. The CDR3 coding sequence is TGTGCCAGCAGCTTGGGGACGGTGAACACTGAAGCTTTCTTT. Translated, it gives CASSLGTVNTEAFF.

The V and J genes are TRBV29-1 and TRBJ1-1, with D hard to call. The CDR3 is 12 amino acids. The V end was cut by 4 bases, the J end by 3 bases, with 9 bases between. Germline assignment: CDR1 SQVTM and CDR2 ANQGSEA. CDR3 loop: CSVGSSDTEAFF. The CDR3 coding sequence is TGCAGCGTTGGCTCCAGCGACACTGAAGCTTTCTTT.

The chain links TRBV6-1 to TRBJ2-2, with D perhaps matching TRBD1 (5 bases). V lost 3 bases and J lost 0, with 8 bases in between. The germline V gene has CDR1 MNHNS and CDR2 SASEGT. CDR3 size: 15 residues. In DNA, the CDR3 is TGTGCCAGCAGTGAGGGCAGGGCGAACACCGGGGAGCTGTTTTTT. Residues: CASSEGRANTGELFF.

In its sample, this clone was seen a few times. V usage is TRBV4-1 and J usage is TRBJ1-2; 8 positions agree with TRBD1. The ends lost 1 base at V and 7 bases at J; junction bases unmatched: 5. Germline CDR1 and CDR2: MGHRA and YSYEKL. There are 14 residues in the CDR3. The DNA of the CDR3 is TGCGCCAGCAGCCAAGCTACAGGGGGTCTTGGCTACACCTTC. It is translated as CASSQATGGLGYTF.